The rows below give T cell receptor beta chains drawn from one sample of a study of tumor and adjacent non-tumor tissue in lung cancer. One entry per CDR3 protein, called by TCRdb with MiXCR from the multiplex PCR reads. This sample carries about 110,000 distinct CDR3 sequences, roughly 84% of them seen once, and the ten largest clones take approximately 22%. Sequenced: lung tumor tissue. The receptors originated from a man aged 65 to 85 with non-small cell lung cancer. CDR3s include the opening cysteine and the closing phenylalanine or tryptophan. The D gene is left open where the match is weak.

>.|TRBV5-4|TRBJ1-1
CGSSFDRMNTEAFF
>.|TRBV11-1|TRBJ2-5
CAGSLAWRGSQYF
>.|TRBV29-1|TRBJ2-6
CSVEGVYSRANVLTF
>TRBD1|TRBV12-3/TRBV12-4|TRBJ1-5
CVSSDRVQSQHF
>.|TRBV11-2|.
CDSILTPGSNAQHF
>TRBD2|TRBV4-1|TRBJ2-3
CASNQRAGGPSDTRYF
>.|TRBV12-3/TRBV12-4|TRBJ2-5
CASSELTGVVETQYF
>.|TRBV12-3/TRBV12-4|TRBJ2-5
CASSFFRIEETRYF
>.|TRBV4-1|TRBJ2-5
CASSSRPPVDPQETQYF
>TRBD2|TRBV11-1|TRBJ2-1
CASSLRTSSYNEQFF
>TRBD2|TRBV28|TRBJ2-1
CVSLRGGSSYSEQFF
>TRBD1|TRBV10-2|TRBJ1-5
CTGSGTGANQPQHF
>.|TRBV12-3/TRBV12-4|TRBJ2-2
CASSQDSAQTGELFF
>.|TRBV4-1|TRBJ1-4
CAASQAPSGDNEKLFF
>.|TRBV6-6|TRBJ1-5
CAGSYSSRVSNQPQHF
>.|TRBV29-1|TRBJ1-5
CSVRSGFSQPQHF
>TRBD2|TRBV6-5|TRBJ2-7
CAVGRRLASSYDRYF
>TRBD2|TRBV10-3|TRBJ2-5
CAMSGGTSGYSSETQYF
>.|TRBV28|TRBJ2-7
CANSLPHSQSSYEQYF
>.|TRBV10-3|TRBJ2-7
CAISTGNLYELYF
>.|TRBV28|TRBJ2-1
CASSLTLLYPEQFF
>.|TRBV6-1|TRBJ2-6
CASRHSGANVLTF
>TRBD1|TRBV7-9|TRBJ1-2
CASSLKQGDNYGYTF
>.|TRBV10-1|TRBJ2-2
CASRDGSGTINSGELFF
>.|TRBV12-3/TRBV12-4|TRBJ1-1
CASSYSNTGNTETFF
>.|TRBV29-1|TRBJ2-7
CSVQGGFSYEHYF
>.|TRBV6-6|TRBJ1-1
CASSYTGGAGGEPFF
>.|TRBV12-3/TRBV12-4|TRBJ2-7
CASSRGQREQYF
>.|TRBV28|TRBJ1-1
CASRLRLWTEAFF
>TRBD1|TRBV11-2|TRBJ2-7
CASRRDRALSYEQYF
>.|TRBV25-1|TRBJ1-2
CASSEGTRRVNYGYTF
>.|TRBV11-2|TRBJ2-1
CASNLARQYNGQFF
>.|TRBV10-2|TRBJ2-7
CASSELIWRDLSYEQYF
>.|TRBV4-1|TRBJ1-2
CASSQDVQFFDGYTF
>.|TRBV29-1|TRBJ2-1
CIVDRPSSYNEQFF
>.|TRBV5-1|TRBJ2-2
CATRDALANTGELFF
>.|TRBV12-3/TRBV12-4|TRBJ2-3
CASSLGPINTDTLYF
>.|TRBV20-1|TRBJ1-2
CSAIVGVTYGYTF
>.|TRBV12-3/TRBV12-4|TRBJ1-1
CASSPTGTGAFF
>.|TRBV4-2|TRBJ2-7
CASSRGEGLYDQYF
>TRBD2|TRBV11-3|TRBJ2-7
CVGSRGLAGSYEQYF
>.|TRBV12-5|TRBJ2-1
CTCGVTSSEQFF
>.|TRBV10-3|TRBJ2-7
CAISESRTGYEQYF
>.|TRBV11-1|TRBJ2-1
CASSSQPPSSYNEQFF
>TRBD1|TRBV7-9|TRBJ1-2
CASSVKQGDNYGYTF
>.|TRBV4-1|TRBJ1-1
CASSQDSMNIEAFF
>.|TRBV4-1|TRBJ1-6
CISSQGGPLHF
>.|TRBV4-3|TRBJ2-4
CASSQTGAKNIQCF
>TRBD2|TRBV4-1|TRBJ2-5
CASSASGGQKTQHF
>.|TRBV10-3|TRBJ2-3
CANREEERLTDTQYF
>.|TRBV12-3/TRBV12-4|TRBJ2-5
CASSLISSDTHYF